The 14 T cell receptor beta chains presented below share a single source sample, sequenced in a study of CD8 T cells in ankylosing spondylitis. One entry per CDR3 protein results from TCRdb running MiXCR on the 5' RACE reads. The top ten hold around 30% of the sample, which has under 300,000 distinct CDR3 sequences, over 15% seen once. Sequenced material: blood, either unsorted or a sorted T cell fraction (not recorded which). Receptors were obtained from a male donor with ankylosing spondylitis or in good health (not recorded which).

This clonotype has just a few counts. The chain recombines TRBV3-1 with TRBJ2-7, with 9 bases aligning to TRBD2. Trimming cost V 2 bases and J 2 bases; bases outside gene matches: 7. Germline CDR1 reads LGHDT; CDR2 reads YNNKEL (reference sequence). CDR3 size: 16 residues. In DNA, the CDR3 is TGTGCCAGCAGCCAACCCTCTAGCGGGGCCCCCTACGAGCAGTACTTC. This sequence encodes CASSQPSSGAPYEQYF.

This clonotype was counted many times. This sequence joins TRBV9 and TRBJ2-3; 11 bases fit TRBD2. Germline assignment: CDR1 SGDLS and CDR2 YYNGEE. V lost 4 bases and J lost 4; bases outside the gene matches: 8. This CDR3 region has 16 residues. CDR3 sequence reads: CASSSATSGVPDTQYF. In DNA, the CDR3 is TGTGCCAGCAGCTCAGCGACTAGCGGGGTACCAGATACGCAGTATTTT.

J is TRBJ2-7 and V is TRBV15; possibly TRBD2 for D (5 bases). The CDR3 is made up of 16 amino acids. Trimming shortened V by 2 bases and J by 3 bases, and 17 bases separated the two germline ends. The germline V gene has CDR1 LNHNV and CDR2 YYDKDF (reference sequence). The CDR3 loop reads CATSRPRTRDFYEQYF. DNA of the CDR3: TGTGCCACCAGCAGACCTCGCACTAGAGATTTCTACGAGCAGTACTTC. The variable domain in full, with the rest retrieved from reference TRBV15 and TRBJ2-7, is DAMVIQNPRYQVTQFGKPVTLSCSQTLNHNVMYWYQQKSSQAPKLLFHYYDKDFNNEADTPDNFQSRRPNTSFCFLDIRSPGLGDTAMYLCATSRPRTRDFYEQYFGPGTRLTVT.

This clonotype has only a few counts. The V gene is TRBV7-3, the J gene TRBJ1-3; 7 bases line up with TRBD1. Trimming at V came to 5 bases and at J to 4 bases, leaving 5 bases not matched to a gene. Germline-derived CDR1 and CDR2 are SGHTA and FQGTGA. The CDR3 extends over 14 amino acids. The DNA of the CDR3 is TGTGCCAGCAGCGTACAGGGGTCCGGAAACACCATATATTTT. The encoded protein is CASSVQGSGNTIYF. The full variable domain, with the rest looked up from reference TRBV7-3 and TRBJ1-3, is GAGVSQTPSNKVTEKGKYVELRCDPISGHTALYWYRQSLGQGPEFLIYFQGTGAADDSGLPNDRFFAVRPEGSVSTLKIQRTERGDSAVYLCASSVQGSGNTIYFGEGSWLTVV.

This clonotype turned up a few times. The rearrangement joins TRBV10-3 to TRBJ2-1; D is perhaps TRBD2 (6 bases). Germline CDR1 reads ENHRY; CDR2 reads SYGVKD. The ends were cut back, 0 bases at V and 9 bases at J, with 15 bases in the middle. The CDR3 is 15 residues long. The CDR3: CAISESTGVKSEQFF. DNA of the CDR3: TGTGCCATCAGTGAGTCAACGGGAGTCAAGAGTGAGCAGTTCTTC.

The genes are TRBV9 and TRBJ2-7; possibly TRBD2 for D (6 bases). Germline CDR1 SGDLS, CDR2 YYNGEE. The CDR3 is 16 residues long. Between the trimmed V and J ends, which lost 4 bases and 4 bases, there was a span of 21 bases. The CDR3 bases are TGTGCCAGCAGCTCCCTTACCGGGACTCTTAAATACGAGCAGTACTTC. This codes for CASSSLTGTLKYEQYF.

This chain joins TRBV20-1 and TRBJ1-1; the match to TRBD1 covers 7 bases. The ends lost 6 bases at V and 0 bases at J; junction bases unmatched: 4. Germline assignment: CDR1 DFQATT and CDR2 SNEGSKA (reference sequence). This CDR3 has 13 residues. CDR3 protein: CSARDSMNTEAFF. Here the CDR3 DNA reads TGCAGTGCGCGGGACAGCATGAACACTGAAGCTTTCTTT.

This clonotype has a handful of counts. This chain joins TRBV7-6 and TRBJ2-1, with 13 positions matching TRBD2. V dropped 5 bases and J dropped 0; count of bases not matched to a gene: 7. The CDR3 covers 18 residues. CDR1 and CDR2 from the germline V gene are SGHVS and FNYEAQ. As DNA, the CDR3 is TGTGCCAGCAGCACACGTAGGACTAGCGGGAGCTCCTACAATGAGCAGTTCTTC. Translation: CASSTRRTSGSSYNEQFF.

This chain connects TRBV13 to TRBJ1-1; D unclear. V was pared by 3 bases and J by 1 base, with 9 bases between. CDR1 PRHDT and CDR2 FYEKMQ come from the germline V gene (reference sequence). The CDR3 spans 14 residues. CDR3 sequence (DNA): TGTGCCAGCAGCTTCACGGGCGAGAACACTGAAGCTTTCTTT. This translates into CASSFTGENTEAFF.

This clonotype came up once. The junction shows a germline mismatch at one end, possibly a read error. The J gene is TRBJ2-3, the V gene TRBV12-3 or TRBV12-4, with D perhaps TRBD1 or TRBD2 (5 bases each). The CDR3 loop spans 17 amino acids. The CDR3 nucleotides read TGTGCCAGCAGTCAATTCGGGACCCCTGTCCTCACAAATACGCAGTATTTT. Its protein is CASSQFGTPVLTNTQYF.

The CDR3 DNA follows: TGCAGCGTTGAAGATGGGTTAGCGGGCCTTAATTACGAGCAGTACTTC. It yields the protein CSVEDGLAGLNYEQYF. The chain joins TRBV29-1 to TRBJ2-7, with 7 bases matching TRBD2. CDR1 is SQVTM, CDR2 ANQGSEA, per germline. The CDR3 is made up of 16 amino acids. After removal of 0 bases from V and 4 bases from J, the junction contained 12 bases not matched to a gene.

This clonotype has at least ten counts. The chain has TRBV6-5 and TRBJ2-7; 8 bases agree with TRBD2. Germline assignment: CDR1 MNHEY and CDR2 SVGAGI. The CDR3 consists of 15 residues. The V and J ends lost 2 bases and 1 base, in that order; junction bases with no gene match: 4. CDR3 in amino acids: CASSYGLAGSYEQYF. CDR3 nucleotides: TGTGCCAGCAGTTACGGCCTAGCGGGTTCCTACGAGCAGTACTTC.

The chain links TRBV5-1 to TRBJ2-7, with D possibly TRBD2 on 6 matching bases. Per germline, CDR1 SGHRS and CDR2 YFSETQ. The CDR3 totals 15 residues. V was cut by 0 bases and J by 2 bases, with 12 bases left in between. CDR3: CASSLDAGNPYEQYF. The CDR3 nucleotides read TGCGCCAGCAGCTTGGATGCGGGAAACCCCTACGAGCAGTACTTC.

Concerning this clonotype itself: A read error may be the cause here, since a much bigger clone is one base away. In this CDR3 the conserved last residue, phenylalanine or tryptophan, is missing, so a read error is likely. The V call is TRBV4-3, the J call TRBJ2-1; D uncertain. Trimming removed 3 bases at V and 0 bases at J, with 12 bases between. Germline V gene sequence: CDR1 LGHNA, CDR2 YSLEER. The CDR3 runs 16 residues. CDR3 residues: CASSHQGSSSYNEQFS. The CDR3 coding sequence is TGCGCCAGCAGCCATCAAGGGTCCTCCTCCTACAATGAGCAGTTCTCC.